What follows is one T cell receptor (beta chain) and its context. Its target is unknown. The record originates from a study of cytomegalovirus exposure and HLA in healthy donors. Study-wide findings and caveats: TCR beta V- and J-gene trimming was later associated with a missense DCLRE1C variant.

Both 60 Vbeta primers and 13 Jbeta primers went into the PCR. Method: immunoSEQ multiplex PCR; TCRdb's copy keeps in-frame clones and lacks some. The sample has 180,000 or so clones, under 80% seen once. The CDR3 totals 15 residues. V was pared by 4 bases and J by 4 bases, with 7 bases of the junction left unmatched. Germline V CDR1 and CDR2: SGHAT, FQNNGV. The clonotype comes from a female donor in good health and CMV-seronegative. Sample: PBMCs. The chain joins TRBV11-2 to TRBJ1-3, with 7 bases lining up with TRBD1. The chain's CDR3 is CASSSIEGAGNTIYF. The CDR3, as DNA: TGTGCCAGCAGCTCAATCGAGGGGGCAGGAAACACCATATATTTT.